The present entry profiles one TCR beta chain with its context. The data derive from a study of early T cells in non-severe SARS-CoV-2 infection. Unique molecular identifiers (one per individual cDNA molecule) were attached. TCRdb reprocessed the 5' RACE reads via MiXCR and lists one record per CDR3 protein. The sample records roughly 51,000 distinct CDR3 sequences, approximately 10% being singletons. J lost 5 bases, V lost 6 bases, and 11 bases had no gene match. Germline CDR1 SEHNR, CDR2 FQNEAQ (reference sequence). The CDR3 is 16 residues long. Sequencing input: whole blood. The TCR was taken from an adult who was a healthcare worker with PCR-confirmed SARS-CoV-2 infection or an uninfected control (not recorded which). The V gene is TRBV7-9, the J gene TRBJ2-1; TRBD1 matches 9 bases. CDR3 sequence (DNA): TGTGCCAGCAGACACTTCGGGGGACAGGGCAACAATGAGCAGTTCTTC. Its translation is CASRHFGGQGNNEQFF.